Listed below are T cell receptor beta chains from one sample, sequenced in a study of T-cell reconstitution after alpha-beta-depleted transplantation in children. MiXCR was run by TCRdb on the PCR reads, yielding one entry per CDR3 protein. The table has hundreds of thousands of distinct CDR3 sequences, about an eighth seen once. This specimen consisted of PBMCs, obtained before TCRalphabeta/CD19-depleted stem cell transplant. Receptors originate from a girl aged 2 to 9 with congenital amegakaryocytic thrombocytopenia, due to receive a stem cell transplant. Each CDR3 is given with its conserved first and last residue. D genes are given only for firm matches. Clone size is stated in some rows and not others, as once, few, many or a class when expanded.

>-|TRBV28|TRBJ1-2|-
CASSSPGGAYGYTF
TGTGCCAGCAGTTCCCCGGGGGGGGCCTATGGCTACACCTTC
>TRBD1|TRBV10-3|TRBJ2-1|few
CAISALKRERDRSSYNEQFF
TGTGCCATCAGTGCCCTAAAGCGCGAACGGGACAGGAGCTCCTACAATGAGCAGTTCTTC
>TRBD2|TRBV12-3/TRBV12-4|TRBJ2-1|many
CASSLAGLAGGPQFF
TGTGCCAGCAGTTTAGCGGGACTAGCGGGAGGGCCCCAGTTCTTC
>TRBD2|TRBV5-1|TRBJ2-1|many
CASSSDSGSFYNEQFF
TGCGCCAGCAGTTCCGATAGCGGGAGCTTCTACAATGAGCAGTTCTTC
>-|TRBV6-5|TRBJ1-6|many
CASSYSVEGYNSPLHF
TGTGCCAGCAGTTACTCGGTGGAGGGTTATAATTCACCCCTCCACTTT
>TRBD2|TRBV29-1|TRBJ2-3|many
CSVEDRAASGGRTDTQYF
TGCAGCGTTGAAGATCGTGCGGCTAGCGGAGGACGCACAGATACGCAGTATTTT
>TRBD1|TRBV20-1|TRBJ2-7|many
CSAVTGFNYEQYF
TGCAGTGCGGTGACAGGGTTCAATTACGAGCAGTACTTC
>-|TRBV7-9|TRBJ2-5|few
CASSVMEDQETQYF
TGTGCCAGCAGCGTTATGGAGGACCAAGAGACCCAGTACTTC
>TRBD2|TRBV5-1|TRBJ2-1|many
CASSFGLALLNEQFF
TGCGCCAGCAGCTTCGGACTAGCCCTGCTCAATGAGCAGTTCTTC
>-|TRBV5-1|TRBJ1-2|many
CASSFLSALNGYTF
TGCGCCAGCAGCTTCCTGTCGGCATTGAATGGCTACACCTTC
>-|TRBV6-1|TRBJ2-3|-
CASSDLLRGPVATDTQYF
TGTGCCAGCAGTGATCTCTTACGGGGGCCTGTTGCTACAGATACGCAGTATTTT
>-|TRBV20-1|TRBJ2-2|-
CSANDSTTGTGELFF
TGCAGCGCCAATGACAGCACCACGGGCACCGGGGAGCTGTTTTTT
>-|TRBV20-1|TRBJ2-1|many
CSASSLLATQRGEQFF
TGCAGTGCTAGCAGTCTTCTAGCGACCCAAAGGGGTGAGCAGTTCTTC
>TRBD1|TRBV20-1|TRBJ1-5|many
CSARDRGHQPQHF
TGCAGTGCTAGGGACAGGGGACATCAGCCCCAGCATTTT
>-|TRBV29-1|TRBJ2-5|many
CSVELRFGETQYF
TGCAGCGTTGAACTACGTTTCGGGGAGACCCAGTACTTC
>TRBD1|TRBV6-1|TRBJ1-2|many
CASSEGQGFKGYTF
TGTGCCAGCAGTGAAGGACAGGGTTTTAAAGGCTACACCTTC
>-|TRBV27|TRBJ2-1|many
CASSLSGANEQFF
TGTGCCAGCAGTTTATCAGGGGCCAATGAGCAGTTCTTC
>-|TRBV29-1|TRBJ2-1|-
CSVEKQGPYNEQFF
TGCAGCGTTGAAAAACAGGGCCCCTACAATGAGCAGTTCTTC
>-|TRBV5-1|TRBJ2-2|-
CASSPRTVLNTGELFF
TGCGCCAGCAGCCCACGGACAGTATTGAACACCGGGGAGCTGTTTTTT
>-|TRBV28|TRBJ1-5|few
CASSRRGIEQPQHF
TGTGCCAGCAGTCGGCGGGGGATCGAGCAGCCCCAGCATTTT
>TRBD2|TRBV10-3|TRBJ2-5|few
CAIRSHLAGEVWGQETQYF
TGTGCCATCAGGTCGCACCTAGCGGGAGAAGTCTGGGGGCAAGAGACCCAGTACTTC
>TRBD1|TRBV2|TRBJ1-2|-
CASTRDSPLTNYGYTF
TGTGCCAGCACCCGGGACAGTCCACTTACCAACTATGGCTACACCTTC
>TRBD1|TRBV12-3/TRBV12-4|TRBJ1-4|-
CASNNRGANEKLFF
TGTGCCAGCAATAACAGGGGAGCTAATGAAAAACTGTTTTTT
>-|TRBV7-9|TRBJ2-3|few
CASSARGSLISTDTQYF
TGTGCCAGCAGCGCCCGGGGTAGCCTTATCAGCACAGATACGCAGTATTTT
>TRBD1|TRBV28|TRBJ1-6|few
CAGETGTADRSYNSPLHF
TGTGCCGGAGAAACCGGGACAGCGGACCGCTCCTATAATTCACCCCTCCACTTT
>-|TRBV7-2|TRBJ2-4|-
CASSLSSGENIQYF
TGTGCCAGCAGCCTTTCTAGTGGGGAAAACATTCAGTACTTC
>-|TRBV6-5|TRBJ2-1|many
CASSYPHNEQFF
TGTGCCAGCAGTTACCCCCACAATGAGCAGTTCTTC
>TRBD1|TRBV5-1|TRBJ2-5|few
CASSRSRQGGETQYF
TGCGCCAGCAGCCGATCTCGACAGGGTGGGGAGACCCAGTACTTC
>TRBD2|TRBV28|TRBJ2-7|-
CASSLTSGLIYEQYF
TGTGCCAGCAGTTTAACTAGCGGGTTAATCTACGAGCAGTACTTC
>-|TRBV5-1|TRBJ1-4|many
CASSPQGPGAGEKLFF
TGCGCCAGCAGCCCGCAAGGACCGGGGGCGGGAGAAAAACTGTTTTTT
>TRBD1|TRBV10-2|TRBJ2-1|few
CASSESGTGSNEQFF
TGCGCCAGCAGTGAGTCGGGGACAGGGAGCAATGAGCAGTTCTTC
>-|TRBV3-1|TRBJ1-1|few
CASSQASQGSLAFF
TGTGCCAGCAGCCAAGCCTCTCAGGGTTCGTTAGCTTTCTTT
>TRBD2|TRBV7-3|TRBJ2-5|-
CASSLGLAGGIETQYF
TGTGCCAGCAGCTTAGGACTAGCGGGAGGCATCGAGACCCAGTACTTC
>TRBD2|TRBV12-3/TRBV12-4|TRBJ2-1|many
CASSSYSAGGPLEQFF
TGTGCCAGCAGTTCTTATTCAGCGGGAGGGCCGCTTGAGCAGTTCTTC
>-|TRBV11-3|TRBJ1-2|few
CASSLDPGPLTSGYTF
TGTGCCAGCAGCTTAGATCCGGGACCACTCACTTCTGGCTACACCTTC
>-|TRBV28|TRBJ1-4|few
CASRKIREGEKLFF
TGTGCCAGCAGGAAAATCCGCGAGGGGGAAAAACTGTTTTTT
>-|TRBV5-1|TRBJ2-6|-
CASSLDRTGANVLTF
TGCGCCAGCAGCTTGGACCGGACTGGGGCCAACGTCCTGACTTTC
>TRBD2|TRBV10-3|TRBJ2-3|many
CAISEYSGMSNATQYF
TGTGCCATCAGTGAGTACAGCGGGATGTCCAACGCTACGCAGTATTTT
>TRBD2|TRBV12-3/TRBV12-4|TRBJ2-7|many
CASSLLAGYEQYF
TGTGCCAGCAGTTTACTAGCGGGATACGAGCAGTACTTC
>-|TRBV10-1|TRBJ2-2|-
CASSENTGALFF
TGCGCCAGCAGTGAGAACACCGGGGCGCTGTTTTTT
>-|TRBV28|TRBJ2-2|few
CASSQGGGSTGELFF
TGTGCCAGCAGCCAGGGGGGAGGGAGCACCGGGGAGCTGTTTTTT
>-|TRBV7-6|TRBJ1-4|few
CASSLSGVLGATNEKLFF
TGTGCCAGCAGCTTATCGGGGGTACTAGGGGCAACTAATGAAAAACTGTTTTTT
>-|TRBV5-1|TRBJ2-5|many
CASSLESVQETQYF
TGCGCCAGCAGCTTGGAGTCAGTTCAAGAGACCCAGTACTTC
>-|TRBV20-1|TRBJ1-1|-
CRGSYINTEAFF
TGCAGGGGGTCTTACATTAACACTGAAGCTTTCTTT
>-|TRBV15|TRBJ1-1|-
CATSRDPAREAFF
TGTGCCACCAGCAGAGATCCCGCACGGGAGGCTTTCTTT
>-|TRBV6-1|TRBJ2-1|many
CASSEQRYNEQFF
TGTGCCAGCAGTGAACAGCGGTACAATGAGCAGTTCTTC
>TRBD2|TRBV6-4|TRBJ2-2|-
CASSDSGLAATGELFF
TGTGCCAGCAGTGATTCGGGACTAGCGGCCACCGGGGAGCTGTTTTTT
>-|TRBV20-1|TRBJ2-1|many
CSPQGSYNEQFF
TGCAGCCCTCAGGGCTCCTACAATGAGCAGTTCTTC
>-|TRBV7-9|TRBJ2-5|many
CASSAPLETPYF
TGTGCCAGCAGCGCTCCCCTAGAAACACCATACTTC
>-|TRBV29-1|TRBJ2-1|many
CSVDYEQFF
TGCAGCGTTGACTATGAGCAGTTCTTC
>-|TRBV20-1|TRBJ2-7|many
CSARDMTYEQYF
TGCAGTGCTAGAGATATGACCTACGAGCAGTACTTC
>-|TRBV20-1|TRBJ2-3|many
CSAKDITDTQYF
TGCAGTGCTAAGGACATCACAGATACGCAGTATTTT